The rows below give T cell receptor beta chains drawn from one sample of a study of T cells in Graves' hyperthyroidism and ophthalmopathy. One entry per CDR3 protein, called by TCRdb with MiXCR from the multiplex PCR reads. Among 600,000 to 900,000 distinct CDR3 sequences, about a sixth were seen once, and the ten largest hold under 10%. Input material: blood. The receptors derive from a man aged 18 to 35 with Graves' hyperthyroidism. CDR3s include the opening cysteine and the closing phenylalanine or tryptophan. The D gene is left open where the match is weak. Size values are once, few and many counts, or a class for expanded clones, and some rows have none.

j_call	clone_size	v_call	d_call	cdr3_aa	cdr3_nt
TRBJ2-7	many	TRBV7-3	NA	CASSTVGGEQYF	TGTGCCAGCAGCACGGTGGGGGGTGAGCAGTACTTC
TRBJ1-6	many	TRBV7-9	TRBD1	CASSPLGQELHF	TGTGCCAGCAGCCCCTTGGGACAGGAGCTCCACTTT
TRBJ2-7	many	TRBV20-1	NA	CSALIRLPYEQYF	TGCAGTGCCCTGATCCGACTACCTTACGAGCAGTACTTC
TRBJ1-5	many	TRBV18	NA	CASSPLDNQPQHF	TGTGCCAGCTCACCACTGGATAATCAGCCCCAGCATTTT
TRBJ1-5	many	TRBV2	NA	CASSPGFQPQHF	TGTGCCAGCAGTCCAGGGTTTCAGCCCCAGCATTTT
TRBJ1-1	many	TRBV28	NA	CASQGGDTEAFF	TGTGCCAGCCAAGGGGGGGACACTGAAGCTTTCTTT
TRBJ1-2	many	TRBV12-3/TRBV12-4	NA	CASIPPGPLHGYTF	TGTGCCAGCATCCCTCCGGGACCTCTACATGGCTACACCTTC
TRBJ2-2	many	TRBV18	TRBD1	CASSPRQGGTGELFF	TGTGCCAGCTCACCGCGACAGGGGGGCACCGGGGAGCTGTTTTTT
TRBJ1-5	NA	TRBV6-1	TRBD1	CASSRTGENQPQHF	TGTGCCAGCAGTAGGACAGGCGAAAATCAGCCCCAGCATTTT
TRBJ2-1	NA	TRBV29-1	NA	CSVARLVSNEQFF	TGCAGCGTTGCTAGACTAGTGAGCAATGAGCAGTTCTTC
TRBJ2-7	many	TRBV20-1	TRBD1	CSASRGHNEQYF	TGCAGTGCGAGCAGGGGGCACAACGAGCAGTACTTC
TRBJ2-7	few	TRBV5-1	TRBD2	CASNLVLAGEQYF	TGCGCCAGCAACTTGGTGTTAGCGGGAGAGCAGTACTTC
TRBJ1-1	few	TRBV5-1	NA	CASSLLGGEAFF	TGCGCCAGCAGCTTGTTGGGGGGCGAAGCTTTCTTT
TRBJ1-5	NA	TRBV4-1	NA	CAAGGGSNQPQHF	TGCGCCGCGGGGGGGGGGAGCAATCAGCCCCAGCATTTT
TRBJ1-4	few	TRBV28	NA	CASSPVNLRPAANEKLFF	TGTGCCAGCAGTCCAGTCAATCTCCGGCCGGCAGCTAATGAAAAACTGTTTTTT
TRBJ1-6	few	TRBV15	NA	CATSRDGPMNSPLHF	TGTGCCACCAGCAGAGACGGACCTATGAATTCACCCCTCCACTTT
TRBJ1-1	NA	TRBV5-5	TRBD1	CASSLETGGSSEAFF	TGTGCCAGCAGCTTAGAAACAGGGGGGAGCTCTGAAGCTTTCTTT